The entry below gives a single T cell receptor (beta chain) sequence along with its context. No antigen is known for it. This record comes from a study of T cell responses to AZD1222 COVID-19 vaccine. Overall study results and limits: CD4 TCRs associated with vaccination spanned spike, dominating at 160-218 and 743-854. Researchers took repertoire samples only after the peak T cell response had come. Donors in the cohort were predominantly white British and more often female, and clonal diversity was possibly underestimated.

The method was immunoSEQ multiplex PCR; TCRdb's version includes in-frame clones alone and lacks a portion of them. The sample carries 70,000 to 100,000 clones, 80% to 90% recorded once. The CDR3 is 14 amino acids. CDR1 and CDR2 from the germline V gene are SQVTM and ANQGSEA. Trimming removed 4 bases from V and 2 bases from J, with 13 bases in between. The starting material was peripheral blood, obtained 28 days after the second AZD1222 dose. The chain employs TRBV29-1 and TRBJ2-3; TRBD1 or TRBD2 may be the D gene (6 bases each). The sequence derives from an adult who received the AZD1222 COVID-19 vaccine. The CDR3 reads CSVVGGPLTDTQYF. The CDR3 DNA reads as TGCAGCGTTGTAGGGGGGCCGCTCACAGATACGCAGTATTTT.